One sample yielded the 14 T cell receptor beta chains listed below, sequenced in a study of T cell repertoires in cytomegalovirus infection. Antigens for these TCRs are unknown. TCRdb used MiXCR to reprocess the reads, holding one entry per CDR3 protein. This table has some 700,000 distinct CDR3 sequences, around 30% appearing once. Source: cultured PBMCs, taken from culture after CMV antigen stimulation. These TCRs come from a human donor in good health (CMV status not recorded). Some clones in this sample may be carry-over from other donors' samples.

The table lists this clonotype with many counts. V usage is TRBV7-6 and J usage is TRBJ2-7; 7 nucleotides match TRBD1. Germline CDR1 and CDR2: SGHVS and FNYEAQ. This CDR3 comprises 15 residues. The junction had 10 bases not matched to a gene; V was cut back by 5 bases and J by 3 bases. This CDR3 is CASSPLGQGVYEQYF. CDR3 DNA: TGTGCCAGCAGCCCATTAGGTCAGGGGGTCTACGAGCAGTACTTC.

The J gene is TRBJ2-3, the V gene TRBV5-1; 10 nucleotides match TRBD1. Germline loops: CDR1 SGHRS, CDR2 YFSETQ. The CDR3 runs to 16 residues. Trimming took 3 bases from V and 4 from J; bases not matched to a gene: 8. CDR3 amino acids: CASSSPGQGIPDTQYF. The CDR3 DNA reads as TGCGCCAGCAGCTCCCCGGGACAGGGGATCCCAGATACGCAGTATTTT.

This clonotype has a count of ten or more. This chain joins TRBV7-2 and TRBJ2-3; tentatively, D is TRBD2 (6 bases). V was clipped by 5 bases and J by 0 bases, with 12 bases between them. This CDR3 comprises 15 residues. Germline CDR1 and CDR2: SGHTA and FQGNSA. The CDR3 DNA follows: TGTGCCAGCAGCGCGAGCGGGCTAAGCACAGATACGCAGTATTTT. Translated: CASSASGLSTDTQYF.

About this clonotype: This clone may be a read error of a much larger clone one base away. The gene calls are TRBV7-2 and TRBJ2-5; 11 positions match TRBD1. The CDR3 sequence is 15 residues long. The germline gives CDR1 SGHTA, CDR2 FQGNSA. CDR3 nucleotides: TGTGCCAGCAGCTTCCCAGGACAGGGGGCTGAGAACCAGTACTTC. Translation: CASSFPGQGAENQYF.

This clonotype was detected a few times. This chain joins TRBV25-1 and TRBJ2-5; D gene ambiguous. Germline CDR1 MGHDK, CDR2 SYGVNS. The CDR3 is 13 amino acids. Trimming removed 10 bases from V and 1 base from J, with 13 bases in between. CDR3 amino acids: CATQPQLQETQYF. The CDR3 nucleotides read TGTGCCACCCAGCCCCAGCTCCAAGAGACCCAGTACTTC.

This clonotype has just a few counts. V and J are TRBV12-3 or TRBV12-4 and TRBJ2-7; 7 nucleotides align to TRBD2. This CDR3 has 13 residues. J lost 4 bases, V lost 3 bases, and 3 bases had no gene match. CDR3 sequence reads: CASSLGGIYEQYF. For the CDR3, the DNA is TGTGCCAGCAGTTTGGGGGGGATTTACGAGCAGTACTTC.

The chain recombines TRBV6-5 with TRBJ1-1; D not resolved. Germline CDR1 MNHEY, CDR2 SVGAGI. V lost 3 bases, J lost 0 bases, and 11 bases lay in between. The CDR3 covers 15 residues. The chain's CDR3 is CASSYGRFLNTEAFF. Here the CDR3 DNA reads TGTGCCAGCAGTTATGGGCGGTTCCTGAACACTGAAGCTTTCTTT.

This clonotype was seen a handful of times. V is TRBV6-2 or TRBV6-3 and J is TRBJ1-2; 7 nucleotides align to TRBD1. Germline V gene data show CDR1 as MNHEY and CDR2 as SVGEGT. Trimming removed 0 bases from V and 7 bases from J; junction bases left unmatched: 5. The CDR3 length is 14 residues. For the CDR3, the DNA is TGTGCCAGCAGTTACTCGACAGGGTTTTCTGGCTACACCTTC. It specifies CASSYSTGFSGYTF.

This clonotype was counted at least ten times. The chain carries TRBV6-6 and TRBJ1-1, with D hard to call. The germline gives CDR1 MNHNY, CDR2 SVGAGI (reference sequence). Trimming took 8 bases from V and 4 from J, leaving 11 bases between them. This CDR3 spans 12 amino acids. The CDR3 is CASAEGGTEAFF. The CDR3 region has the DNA TGTGCCAGCGCGGAGGGTGGCACTGAAGCTTTCTTT.

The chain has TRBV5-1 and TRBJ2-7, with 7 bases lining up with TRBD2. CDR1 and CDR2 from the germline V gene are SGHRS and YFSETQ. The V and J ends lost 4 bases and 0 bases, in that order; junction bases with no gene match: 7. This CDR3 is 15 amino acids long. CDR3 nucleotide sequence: TGCGCCAGCAGCGGGCCTAGCGGTAGCTCCTACGAGCAGTACTTC. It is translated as CASSGPSGSSYEQYF.

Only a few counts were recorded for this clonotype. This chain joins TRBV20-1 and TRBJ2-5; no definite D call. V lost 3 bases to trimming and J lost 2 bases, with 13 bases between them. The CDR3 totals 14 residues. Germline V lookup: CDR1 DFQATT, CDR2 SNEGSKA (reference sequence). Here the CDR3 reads CSASPRSGQETQYF. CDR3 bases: TGCAGTGCTAGTCCACGGTCAGGACAAGAGACCCAGTACTTC.

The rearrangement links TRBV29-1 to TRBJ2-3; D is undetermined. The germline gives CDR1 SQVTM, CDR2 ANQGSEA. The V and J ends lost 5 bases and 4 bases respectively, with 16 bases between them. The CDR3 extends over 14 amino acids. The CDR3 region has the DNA TGCAGCGTTTTCCTCCGGCTCAAGGCAGATACGCAGTATTTT. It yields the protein CSVFLRLKADTQYF.

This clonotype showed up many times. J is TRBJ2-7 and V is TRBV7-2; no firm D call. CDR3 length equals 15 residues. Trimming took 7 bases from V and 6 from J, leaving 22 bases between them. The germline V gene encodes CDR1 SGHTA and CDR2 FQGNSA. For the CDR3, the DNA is TGTGCCAGCACCTTCGACCTAGTACTCTCTGGCGAGCAGTACTTC. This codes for CASTFDLVLSGEQYF.

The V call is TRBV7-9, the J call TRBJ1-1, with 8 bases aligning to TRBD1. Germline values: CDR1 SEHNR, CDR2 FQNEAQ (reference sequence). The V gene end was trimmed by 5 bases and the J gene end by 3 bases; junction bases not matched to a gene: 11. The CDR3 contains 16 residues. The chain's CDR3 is CASSPWQGAQHTEAFF. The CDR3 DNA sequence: TGTGCCAGCAGCCCGTGGCAGGGGGCGCAACACACTGAAGCTTTCTTT. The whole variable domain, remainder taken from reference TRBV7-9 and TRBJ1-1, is DTGVSQNPRHKITKRGQNVTFRCDPISEHNRLYWYRQTLGQGPEFLTYFQNEAQLEKSRLLSDRFSAERPKGSFSTLEIQRTEQGDSAMYLCASSPWQGAQHTEAFFGQGTRLTVV.